Below, one T cell receptor (beta chain) is given with its context. Its specific antigen is unknown. Qualities for individual bases were not recorded, and no much larger clone is one base off. The germline V gene (reference sequence) sets CDR1 to DFQATT and CDR2 to SNEGSKA. V is shortened by 3 bases, J by 7 bases, and the region joining them spans 7 bases. Counted from cysteine to phenylalanine, this CDR3 has 11 amino acids. The read is trimmed to its CDR3 DNA, 33 bases read in frame from base 1. In total, 600 or so healthy bone marrow donors made up the cohort. All cohort members were sampled while nominally healthy, although unrecorded immune exposures were likely present. The donor tested CMV seronegative, placing the donor among the 300 to 400 seronegative members of the cohort. A peripheral blood sample was collected from each donor, and TCR beta sequencing was performed on peripheral blood mononuclear cells. The Qiagen DNeasy Blood Extraction Kit was used to extract genomic DNA from the blood cell samples.

This sample stems from a study of cytomegalovirus exposure and HLA in healthy donors (dated by TCRdb to the late 2010s). For the wider study: In an earlier analysis of some 550 of the donors, around 300 Gb of sequence data and approximately 100 million unique TCR beta sequences from roughly 180 million T cells were reported. An early release covering around 630 HLA-typed donors comprised approximately 290 gigabases of sequencing data and tens of millions of unique TCR sequences. Of the roughly 400 genotyped donors, over 80% were placed in the genetic ancestry cluster associated with self-reported Caucasian donors. The study aimed to test whether signatures of past pathogen exposure could be identified by cataloging public T cell receptors. Using immunosequencing, the study profiled T cell repertoires from about 610 subjects and related those repertoires to cytomegalovirus serostatus. Along with the roughly 670-subject first cohort, a separate validation cohort of over 90 different subjects was used. To predict cytomegalovirus infection status, the study brought together high-throughput TCR immunosequencing, statistical association of individual TCRs with disease status, and machine learning. A later analysis re-examined previously published TCR beta repertoires from hundreds of donors and added high-resolution HLA genotyping to investigate patterns of TCR occurrence. Rather than using new phenotypic data, the later analysis identified candidate immune exposures from TCR beta sequences and from how often those sequences occurred across donors. In an earlier analysis of 587 of the donors, high-throughput TCR beta sequencing was used to judge whether each TCR beta V gene segment behaved as functional or pseudogenic. Donor age, sex, ethnicity and CMV serostatus were collected together with the repertoire data. A later genetic analysis took genome-wide SNP genotypes for about three fifths of the roughly 700 donors and used that subset as a discovery cohort. Every discovery cohort repertoire had been produced on one sequencing platform. HLA typing covered class I and class II loci at four-digit resolution. Typing coverage varied by locus: about 629-630 donors for A, B, C, DRB1 and DQB1; 500 to 550 for DQA1; over 600 for DPA1; 450 to 480 for DPB1. Roughly 5 DR-DQ haplotypes were handled as single units for association and clustering because linkage in the cohort was strong. Among some 400 genotyped donors of the cohort, an average of about 240,000 unique TCR beta nucleotide sequences were sequenced per donor, 15% to 20% of them non-productive.

Overall study outcomes, separate from this receptor: Sequencing depth was assumed to be roughly uniform across donors in the presence/absence analyses, though that assumption may not hold. CMV serostatus was the only immune exposure information available for the cohort. Because HLA typing was missing for some donors at each locus, association tests included only the typed subset. Most TCR sequences were seen in very few donors, while some public TCRs were found in many individuals. In a later analysis, several top co-occurrence clusters were reported to appear linked to parvovirus B19, influenza, CMV and Epstein-Barr virus. Specific HLA alleles were associated with roughly 17,000 TCR beta sequences at a false discovery rate of 0.05 in a later analysis. In both the original and validation cohorts, the classifier was reported to diagnose cytomegalovirus status with high specificity and sensitivity. In a later analysis, TCR association rates were found to vary across HLA loci, with the most associated TCRs seen for DRB1 alleles and the fewest for HLA-C alleles. The authors suggested that the approach could potentially be generalized to other disease states and immunological phenotypes. The study listed 164 TCR beta chains as associated with cytomegalovirus. Linkage disequilibrium might explain the correlated functional status among segregating V segments, but an unknown experimental factor could not be ruled out. A later analysis found that HLA-associated TCR beta chains were more clonally expanded and had lower generation probabilities than equally common non-associated chains. Because counts were too low, roughly 18 rarely observed V segments, including chromosome 9 orphons, were left out of the earlier analysis of 587 of the donors. According to a later genetic analysis, donors in an Asian-associated ancestry cluster had fewer N-insertions in productive TCRs than the approximately 710-donor mean. A few of the identified cytomegalovirus-associated TCR beta chains were confirmed in vitro to be specific for cytomegalovirus antigens. A further reported finding was that TCR beta sequences accurately predicted the HLA-A and HLA-B alleles for most subjects in the first cohort. Strong co-occurrence of HLA alleles, especially DR and DQ, made assigning TCR associations to individual alleles difficult. In a later genetic analysis, a missense DCLRE1C variant was associated with V-gene and J-gene trimming of TCR beta chains, and the association was replicated in an independent cohort. A cluster of highly shared sequence variants was judged likely to be a technical artifact of the sequencing pipeline. Because the 87-base-pair reads could not distinguish some IMGT-functional V segments, including TRBV6-2 and TRBV6-3, those segments were excluded. The cohort was sequenced for TCR beta chains only, and without alpha or paired-chain data the features that could be detected were limited. In a later analysis, most CMV-associated TCR beta chains were found to appear HLA-restricted, with HLA associations seemingly driven largely by CMV exposure. In an earlier analysis of about 550 of the donors, most TCR beta V segments were observed in productive rearrangements about 90% or about 30% of the time, broadly matching IMGT annotations.

The library was generated by the immunoSEQ multiplex PCR assay. The multiplex PCR relied on a mix of 60 forward primers for TCR Vbeta segments and 13 reverse primers for TCR Jbeta segments. The CDR3 region of rearranged TCR beta genes was amplified from genomic DNA with a multiplex PCR assay. The amplified TCR beta libraries were sequenced on the Illumina HiSeq System as 87-base-pair reads. In the source study's methods: A later analysis tallied around 82 million unique TCR beta chains across the 666 repertoires, and around 12 million of those chains were shared by two or more donors. A nearest-neighbor algorithm error-corrected the raw reads and collapsed the reads into unique sequences, merging closely related sequences to remove PCR and sequencing errors. V, D and J gene segments were assigned by aligning CDR3 sequences to IMGT reference sequences. For a sequence to be retained, a match of at least six nucleotides was required to both a V gene segment and a J gene segment. Rearrangements were classified as productive when the CDR3 lacked stop codons and remained in frame with V and J, and all other rearrangements were classified as non-productive. CDR3 was defined by IMGT convention, running from the second conserved V-encoded cysteine to the conserved J-encoded phenylalanine. Sequences without an unambiguous match to a single V gene segment were excluded from the earlier analysis of several hundred of the donors. An earlier analysis of 500 to 600 of the donors classified V segments as functional when productive rearrangements were above 56.7% and as segregating when the standard deviation between donors was above 5%. A statistical classification framework was built to diagnose cytomegalovirus status from the catalog of TCR beta chain sequences. A later analysis assigned V and J genes by comparing TCR nucleotide sequences with IMGT/GENE-DB human TR gene sequences. The TCRdist pipeline was used in a later analysis to assign CDR3 sequences and most-parsimonious VDJ recombination scenarios. A later analysis defined each TCR beta chain by its CDR3 amino acid sequence plus V-gene family, and excluded reads lacking a unique V-gene family. A later analysis removed 592 highly shared, low-generation-probability nucleotide sequences to deal with suspected cross-contamination and a sequencing artifact. In a later analysis, a clonal expansion index for each public chain was calculated from normalized within-repertoire ranks of inferred template counts. A later analysis computed generation probabilities with a VDJ recombination model fitted to out-of-frame rearrangements, and checked the results against IGoR. Hypergeometric tests were used in a later analysis to score TCR-TCR, TCR-HLA and TCR-CMV co-occurrence, with a repertoire-size bias correction applied to the TCR pairs. A later analysis estimated false discovery rates by permuting HLA or CMV assignments 20 times. In a later analysis, co-occurring TCRs were grouped with DBSCAN, and TCRdist sequence similarity was added when clustering was performed within HLA-allele-positive subsets. Repertoires with fewer than 30,000 or more than 120,000 public chains were left out of co-occurrence clustering, as were about five repertoires with anomalous nucleotide sharing. The table was pulled from immuneACCESS by TCRdb, which kept in-frame rearrangements only. Such tables lose some clones; where checked, under half of the loss comes from unresolved V genes, and the rest has no known cause. The D gene and trimming were derived from the DNA, and the V and J assignments and clone size from that table. This sample comprises 150,000 to 200,000 clones, around 87% of them detected only once. Of the sample, approximately 1.7% is held by the ten largest clones.

The receptor was derived from a young woman in good health and CMV-seronegative. The chain is encoded by TRBV20-1 joined to TRBJ2-1, with the D gene not confidently named. What was sequenced was PBMCs. The DNA is as follows: TGCAGTGCTAGTCAAGCTAATGAGCAGTTCTTC. This is translated as CSASQANEQFF.